This TCR beta chain was recorded in a study of T cell repertoires in cytomegalovirus infection. There are a few counts of this clonotype. TCRdb reprocessed the reads via MiXCR and lists one record per CDR3 protein. The sample has fewer than 250,000 distinct CDR3 sequences, over 20% seen once. CDR1 is MNHNS and CDR2 is SASEGT in the germline V gene. Trimming cost V 8 bases and J 4 bases; bases outside gene matches: 6. The length of the CDR3 is 14 residues. This TCR was sampled from a human donor in good health (CMV status not recorded). Some clones in this sample may be carry-over from other donors' samples. This chain uses TRBV6-1 with TRBJ2-3; 10 bases map to TRBD2. Sequencing was carried out using CD8+ T cells from PBMCs. As DNA, the CDR3 is TGTGCCAGCTCTAGCGGGGGAGGCTCAGATACGCAGTATTTT. It is translated as CASSSGGGSDTQYF.